The rows below give T cell receptor beta chains drawn from one sample of a study of T cell repertoires in ileal Crohn's disease. TCRdb's copy holds only in-frame clones and misses some; the assay was immunoSEQ multiplex PCR. The table lists about 62,000 clones, about 89% of them singletons, with 2% to 2.5% in the top ten. Source material: ileal tissue. These TCRs come from an adult with Crohn's disease. Both conserved end residues are part of each CDR3. Each record gives: D gene, V gene, clone size, J gene, CDR3 DNA, CDR3 protein. The D gene is left open where the match is weak. Clone size is stated in some rows and not others, as once, few, many or a class when expanded.

>NA|TRBV11-2|once|TRBJ1-1
TGTGCCAGCAGCTTAGATTGGGGGGGGACGGGTGAAGCTTTCTTT
CASSLDWGGTGEAFF
>TRBD1|TRBV12-5|NA|TRBJ1-1
TGTGCTAGTGGTTTGGGTTTACAGGGGGCTGAAGCTTTCTTT
CASGLGLQGAEAFF
>TRBD2|TRBV7-6|NA|TRBJ2-2
TGTGCCAGCAGCACGGGAGCGGGGGGCACCGGGGAGCTGTTTTTT
CASSTGAGGTGELFF
>NA|TRBV19|NA|TRBJ1-1
TGTGCCAGTAGTATGGCCGGAATTGGAGGGCATACCCAGTCTGAAGCTTTCTTT
CASSMAGIGGHTQSEAFF
>TRBD1|TRBV6-6|once|TRBJ1-2
TGTGCCAGCAGTTACTCGGGACAGCGAGCTAACTATGGCTACACCTTC
CASSYSGQRANYGYTF
>NA|TRBV10-3|NA|TRBJ2-1
TGTGCCATCTCCGGGGGAAGACAGGGCGACAATGAGCAGTTCTTC
CAISGGRQGDNEQFF
>NA|TRBV27|NA|TRBJ2-3
TGTGCCAGCAGTTTTTTCATTGCGGGCACAGATACGCAGTATTTT
CASSFFIAGTDTQYF
>NA|TRBV7-9|NA|TRBJ2-2
TGTGCCAGAGTACAGGAAAACACCGGGGAGCTGTTTTTT
CARVQENTGELFF
>NA|TRBV7-6|NA|TRBJ2-2
TGTGCCAGCAGCTTACCAGGGTGGCGGGGAGGAGGGTCCACCGGGGAGCTGTTTTTT
CASSLPGWRGGGSTGELFF
>NA|TRBV2|NA|TRBJ1-5
TGTGCCAGCAGTGACAGGGCCGCGAGCAATCAGCCCCAGCATTTT
CASSDRAASNQPQHF
>TRBD1|TRBV6-1|NA|TRBJ2-1
TGTGCCAGCAGGCAAGGGACAGTCAATGAGCAGTTCTTC
CASRQGTVNEQFF
>TRBD1|TRBV2|NA|TRBJ1-2
TGTGCCAGCAATTGGGGGACAGGGGATAACTATGGCTACACCTTC
CASNWGTGDNYGYTF
>NA|TRBV19|NA|TRBJ1-5
TGTGCCAGCTCAAAACAGGGAAATCAGCCCCAGCATTTT
CASSKQGNQPQHF
>TRBD1|TRBV14|NA|TRBJ2-1
TGTGCCAGCAGCCAGGGCCGCAGGGGGCGATTCGTTCCTTACAATGAGCAGTTCTTC
CASSQGRRGRFVPYNEQFF
>TRBD2|TRBV5-1|NA|TRBJ2-7
TGCGCCAGCAGCTTCACGGTGAGGACTAGCGGGAGGGTGTACGAGCAGTACTTC
CASSFTVRTSGRVYEQYF
>NA|TRBV2|NA|TRBJ1-5
TGTGCCAGCAGTATACAGGGACCAGATCAGCCCCAGCATTTT
CASSIQGPDQPQHF
>TRBD1|TRBV18|NA|TRBJ2-2
TGTGCCAGCTCACCTACAGGGGGCCCGAACACCGGGGAGCTGTTTTTT
CASSPTGGPNTGELFF
>TRBD1|TRBV5-6|NA|TRBJ2-7
TGTGCCAGCAGCTTACCTACCGGGACAGGGGGACGCGAGCAGTACTTC
CASSLPTGTGGREQYF
>NA|TRBV25-1|NA|TRBJ1-2
TGTGCCAGCAGCCAAAACTATGGCTACACCTTC
CASSQNYGYTF
>NA|TRBV4-1|once|TRBJ1-5
TGCGCCAGCAGCCAAGATGGGGGAGGGGGCAATCAGCCCCAGCATTTT
CASSQDGGGGNQPQHF
>NA|TRBV5-6|once|TRBJ1-2
TGTGCCAGCAGCGACATGACAGGAGATGGCTACACCTTC
CASSDMTGDGYTF
>NA|TRBV6-1|NA|TRBJ1-1
TGTGCCAGCATACCGGGGATGAACACTGAAGCTTTCTTT
CASIPGMNTEAFF
>NA|TRBV7-2|NA|TRBJ1-4
TGTGCCAGCAGCTTAGGCGGGGGAGGTAATGAAAAACTGTTTTTT
CASSLGGGGNEKLFF
>NA|TRBV2|NA|TRBJ1-3
TGTGCCAGCAGTGTCGTACAGGGTCTTGACACCATATATTTT
CASSVVQGLDTIYF
>NA|TRBV18|NA|TRBJ2-3
TGTGCCAGCTCACCGCGTTTAGGAGTGTTAGGAGATACGCAGTATTTT
CASSPRLGVLGDTQYF
>NA|TRBV5-1|NA|TRBJ1-1
TGCGCCAGCAGACAAACAGGGTTCACTGAAGCTTTCTTT
CASRQTGFTEAFF
>NA|TRBV9|NA|TRBJ2-7
TGTGCCAGCAGCTCCAGGGGAGAAAGCATCTACGAGCAGTACTTC
CASSSRGESIYEQYF
>NA|TRBV14|NA|TRBJ2-3
TGTGCCAGCAGCCCACCGGGGTATACGCAGTATTTT
CASSPPGYTQYF
>NA|TRBV25-1|NA|TRBJ1-2
TGTGCCAGCAGTACAACAGGGAGCTATGGCTACACCTTC
CASSTTGSYGYTF
>TRBD2|TRBV19|NA|TRBJ2-7
TGTGCCAGTAGTACGACTAGCGGGAGGGTGTACGAGCAGTACTTC
CASSTTSGRVYEQYF
>TRBD1|TRBV11-2|once|TRBJ1-3
TGTGCCAGCAGCTTAGTGGGGGACAGAACCATCTCTGGAAACACCATATATTTT
CASSLVGDRTISGNTIYF
>NA|TRBV2|NA|TRBJ2-3
TGTGCCAGCAGTCTACAGGCCGGGCGCACAGATACGCAGTATTTT
CASSLQAGRTDTQYF
>NA|TRBV2|NA|TRBJ2-2
TGTGCCAGCTTATTTACCGGGGAGCTGTTTTTT
CASLFTGELFF
>NA|TRBV7-3|NA|TRBJ2-2
TGTGCCAGCAGCCCCAGTGCCGGGGAGCTGTTTTTT
CASSPSAGELFF
>NA|TRBV2|NA|TRBJ2-2
TGTGCCAGTAACGGCGGGGAAGAAGGGGAGCTGTTTTTT
CASNGGEEGELFF
>TRBD2|TRBV6-5|NA|TRBJ2-3
TGTGCCAGCAGTTGGGAGACTAGCAGTATCCCTCCGGGGCAGTATTTT
CASSWETSSIPPGQYF
>TRBD1|TRBV6-1|NA|TRBJ2-3
TGTGCCAGCAGTGAGGACAGGGTCCGCACAGATACGCAGTATTTT
CASSEDRVRTDTQYF
>NA|TRBV7-9|NA|TRBJ2-2
TGTGCCAGCAGCGTCAGGGGGGCCCCGACCGGGGAGCTGTTTTTT
CASSVRGAPTGELFF
>TRBD1|TRBV5-1|few|TRBJ1-6
TGCGCCAGCAGCTTGGCCGGGACAGGGGGTAATTCACCCCTCCACTTT
CASSLAGTGGNSPLHF
>TRBD1|TRBV27|once|TRBJ1-2
TGTGCCAGCAGTTTAATGGGGACAGGGGGCGGAGAAAGTGGCTACACCTTC
CASSLMGTGGGESGYTF
>NA|TRBV2|NA|TRBJ1-1
TGTGCCAGCAGTGTTCCGGGAGACACTGAAGCTTTCTTT
CASSVPGDTEAFF
>TRBD2|TRBV27|NA|TRBJ2-1
TGTGCCAGCAGTAGGAAAGCGGGGACGCGATTCTTC
CASSRKAGTRFF
>TRBD1|TRBV11-3|once|TRBJ1-1
TGTGCCAGCAGTCTTTCAGGGGGCGGCCTTCGAGAAGCTTTCTTT
CASSLSGGGLREAFF
>NA|TRBV18|NA|TRBJ1-2
TGTGCCAGCTCACCCCGGGGGACTCCCGACAGTCCCTATGGCTACACCTTC
CASSPRGTPDSPYGYTF
>NA|TRBV28|NA|TRBJ1-5
TGTGCCAGCAGGCCAGGGGTGAGCAATCAGCCCCAGCATTTT
CASRPGVSNQPQHF
>NA|TRBV28|NA|TRBJ1-5
TGTGCCAGCAGTTCCGTACCCTTACAGGGACATCAGCCCCAGCATTTT
CASSSVPLQGHQPQHF
>NA|TRBV9|NA|TRBJ2-2
TGTGCCAGCAGCGTAACACTCAAGCCTAGCGCCGACGGGGAGCTGTTTTTT
CASSVTLKPSADGELFF
>NA|TRBV25-1|NA|TRBJ2-5
TGTGCCAGCAGTGATACCTTCGTCCGGGATGGGGAGACCCAGTACTTC
CASSDTFVRDGETQYF
>NA|TRBV5-1|once|TRBJ2-7
TGCGCCAGCAGCTCCTGGCGCCAGGGGGGCACCTACGAGCAGTACTTC
CASSSWRQGGTYEQYF